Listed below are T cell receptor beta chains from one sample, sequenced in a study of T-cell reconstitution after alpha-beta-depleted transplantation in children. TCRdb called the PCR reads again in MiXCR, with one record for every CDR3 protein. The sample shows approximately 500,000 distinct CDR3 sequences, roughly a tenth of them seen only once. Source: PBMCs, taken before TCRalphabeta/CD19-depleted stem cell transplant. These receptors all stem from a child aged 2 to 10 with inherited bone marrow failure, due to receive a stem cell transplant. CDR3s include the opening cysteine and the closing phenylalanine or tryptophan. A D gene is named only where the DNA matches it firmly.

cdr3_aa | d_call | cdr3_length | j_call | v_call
CASSPGTSGRSYEQYF | TRBD2 | 16 | TRBJ2-7 | TRBV5-1
CASSLFFMTSAYEQYF | TRBD2 | 16 | TRBJ2-7 | TRBV7-8
CASSYSTASGNTIYF | - | 15 | TRBJ1-3 | TRBV6-5
CASSFPLGDSNEQFF | TRBD1 | 15 | TRBJ2-1 | TRBV7-9
CAISEYSSYEQYF | - | 13 | TRBJ2-7 | TRBV10-3
CISVPEADRSVSNQPQHF | - | 18 | TRBJ1-5 | TRBV7-5
CSAPDSGGYTF | - | 11 | TRBJ1-2 | TRBV29-1
CASSIAGGRYNEQFF | TRBD2 | 15 | TRBJ2-1 | TRBV19
CASSGPYEQYF | - | 11 | TRBJ2-7 | TRBV2
CASSGTGDYGYTF | TRBD1 | 13 | TRBJ1-2 | TRBV6-1
CASSHPSRRQGTHEQYF | TRBD1 | 17 | TRBJ2-7 | TRBV23-1
CSVGSGTGRYEQYF | TRBD1 | 14 | TRBJ2-7 | TRBV29-1
CASSLSSRGYNEQFF | - | 15 | TRBJ2-1 | TRBV27
CSARLVAGEAILTTDTQYF | TRBD2 | 19 | TRBJ2-3 | TRBV20-1
CSVSWVGYNEQFF | - | 13 | TRBJ2-1 | TRBV20-1
CASSHYRGYGYTF | TRBD1 | 13 | TRBJ1-2 | TRBV3-1
CASSFWPGSGANVLTF | - | 16 | TRBJ2-6 | TRBV11-2
CASSLWLAGYNEQFF | TRBD2 | 15 | TRBJ2-1 | TRBV28
CASGPLGYGYTF | - | 12 | TRBJ1-2 | TRBV12-3/TRBV12-4
CASSLGFSGTVYEETQYF | TRBD1 | 18 | TRBJ2-5 | TRBV28
CASSLGQGAIYNEQFF | TRBD1 | 16 | TRBJ2-1 | TRBV11-1
CASSLSAVYTEAFF | - | 14 | TRBJ1-1 | TRBV28
CASSLAGARWVEQYF | - | 15 | TRBJ2-7 | TRBV7-8
CASSEFSAGAPYNEQFF | TRBD2 | 17 | TRBJ2-1 | TRBV25-1
CASSSSGSLGYEQYF | TRBD2 | 15 | TRBJ2-7 | TRBV7-9